The subject of this entry is one T cell receptor (beta chain). This PCR relied on a set of 60 Vbeta primers and 13 Jbeta primers. Assay: immunoSEQ multiplex PCR; the TCRdb copy retains only in-frame clones and omits some. The sample has about 200,000 clones; 75% to 90% are singletons. These data originate in a study of cytomegalovirus exposure and HLA in healthy donors. The J segment lost 6 bases and the V segment lost 4 bases, leaving 7 bases of the junction unmatched. The CDR3 is made up of 15 amino acids. The V gene's germline CDR1 is LNHDA and CDR2 SQIVND (reference sequence). The receptor comes from a woman aged 25 to 39 in good health and CMV-seronegative. The V gene is TRBV19, the J gene TRBJ1-5; 9 bases are a match to TRBD1. The sample was PBMCs. The CDR3 spells CASSRGQGTSQPQHF. The CDR3 DNA follows: TGTGCCAGTAGTAGGGGACAGGGAACGAGTCAGCCCCAGCATTTT.